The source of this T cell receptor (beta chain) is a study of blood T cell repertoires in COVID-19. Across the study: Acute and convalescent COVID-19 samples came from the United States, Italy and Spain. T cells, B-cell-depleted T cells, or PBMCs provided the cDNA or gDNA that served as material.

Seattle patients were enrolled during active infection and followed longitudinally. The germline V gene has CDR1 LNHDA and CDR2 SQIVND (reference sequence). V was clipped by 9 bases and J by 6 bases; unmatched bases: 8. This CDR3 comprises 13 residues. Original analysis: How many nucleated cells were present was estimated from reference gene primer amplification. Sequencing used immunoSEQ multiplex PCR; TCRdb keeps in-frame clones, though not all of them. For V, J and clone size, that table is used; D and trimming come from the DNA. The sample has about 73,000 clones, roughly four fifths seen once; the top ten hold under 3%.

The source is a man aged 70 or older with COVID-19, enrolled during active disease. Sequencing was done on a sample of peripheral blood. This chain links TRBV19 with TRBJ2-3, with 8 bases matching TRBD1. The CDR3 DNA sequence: TGTGCCAGCGGGACAGGTGATGGGGATACGCAGTATTTT. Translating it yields CASGTGDGDTQYF.